The 4 T cell receptor beta chains in this list originate from one sample, sequenced in a study of Tregs in tolerant kidney transplant recipients. Measured with immunoSEQ multiplex PCR; TCRdb has only the in-frame clones, and not every one. The table has 55,000 to 80,000 clones, 95% to 98% seen once; the top ten hold around 0.3%. The source material was Tregs from blood, sampled before the transplant. These receptors all stem from a human donor who received a combined kidney and bone marrow transplant.

V usage is TRBV7-3 and J usage is TRBJ1-2; 8 nucleotides line up with TRBD1. The trim removed 4 bases at V and 13 bases at J, leaving 11 bases unmatched. The germline V gene has CDR1 SGHTA and CDR2 FQGTGA. CDR3 length: 13 amino acids. CDR3 amino acids: CASSYYGTGRVTF. The CDR3 DNA reads TGTGCCAGCAGCTACTACGGGACAGGTCGTGTCACCTTC.

This rearrangement joins TRBV7-2 to TRBJ2-1; possibly TRBD2 for D (5 bases). The CDR3 extends over 15 amino acids. Germline V lookup: CDR1 SGHTA, CDR2 FQGNSA. With 1 base removed from V and 7 bases from J, the gap between germline ends came to 14 bases. For the CDR3, the DNA is TGTGCCAGCAGCTTAGACCGGGGTGAAAGGAATGAGCAGTTCTTC. This codes for CASSLDRGERNEQFF.

V usage is TRBV5-8 and J usage is TRBJ2-7, with D possibly matching TRBD1 (6 bases). The V end lost 6 bases, the J end lost 5 bases, and 21 bases lay between the germline ends. CDR1 and CDR2 (germline): SGHTS, YDEGEE. This CDR3 has 15 residues. DNA for the CDR3: TGTGCCAGCACCCGTCTAGGCAGGGGATTCGACGAGCAGTACTTC. This encodes CASTRLGRGFDEQYF.

The chain carries TRBV9 and TRBJ2-7, with 10 bases lining up with TRBD1. This CDR3 is built from 15 residues. CDR1 and CDR2 from the germline V gene are SGDLS and YYNGEE. V lost 0 bases, J lost 3 bases, and 3 bases stayed unmatched. The CDR3 loop is CASSVGGQGDYEQYF. Written as DNA, the CDR3 is TGTGCCAGCAGCGTAGGAGGACAGGGGGACTACGAGCAGTACTTC.